This T cell receptor (beta chain) was retrieved from a study of PD-L1 blockade in urothelial cancer. Study results and caveats: Below-median pretreatment blood TCR clonality was associated with improved progression-free and overall survival.

With respect to this clone: Its antigen is as yet unknown.

TCRdb's table, derived via immunoSEQ multiplex PCR, lists solely in-frame clones and lacks some. The table shows roughly 110,000 clones, with under 95% occurring only once. With 0 bases clipped from V and 5 bases from J, the junction kept 7 bases outside the gene matches. The CDR3 length is 16 residues. CDR1 and CDR2 from the germline V gene are MNHNY and SVGAGI (reference sequence). Documented time point: peripheral blood 6 weeks after treatment start. The material sequenced was PBMCs, taken around atezolizumab (anti-PD-L1) treatment. The receptor was derived from a man in his 60s with urothelial cancer. V is TRBV6-6 and J is TRBJ2-7; 10 positions agree with TRBD2. The CDR3 sequence is CASSYSSSGGAHEQYF. The CDR3 DNA reads TGTGCCAGCAGTTACTCTTCGAGCGGGGGGGCCCACGAGCAGTACTTC.